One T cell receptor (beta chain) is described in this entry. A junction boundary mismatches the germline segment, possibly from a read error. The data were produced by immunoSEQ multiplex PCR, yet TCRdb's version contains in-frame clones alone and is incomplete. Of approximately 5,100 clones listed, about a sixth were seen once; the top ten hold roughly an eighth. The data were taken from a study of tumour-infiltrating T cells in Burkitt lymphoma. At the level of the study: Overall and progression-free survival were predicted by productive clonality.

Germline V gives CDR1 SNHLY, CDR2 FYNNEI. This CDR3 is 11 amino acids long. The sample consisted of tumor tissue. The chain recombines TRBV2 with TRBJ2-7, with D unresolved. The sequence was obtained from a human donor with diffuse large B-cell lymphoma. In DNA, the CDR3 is TGTGCCAGCGGCGACGGGCACGAGCAGTATTTC. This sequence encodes CASGDGHEQYF. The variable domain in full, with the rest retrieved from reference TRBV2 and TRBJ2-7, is EPEVTQTPSHQVTQMGQEVILRCVPISNHLYFYWYRQILGQKVEFLVSFYNNEISEKSEIFDDQFSVERPDGSNFTLKIRSTKLEDSAMYFCASGDGHEQYFGPGTRLTVT.